This TCR beta chain came from a study of blood T cell repertoires in COVID-19 (dated by TCRdb to the early 2020s). The study in broad terms: Samples covering the acute and convalescent phases of COVID-19 were provided by collaborators in the United States, Italy and Spain. The material from the prospective study consisted of cDNA or gDNA derived from T cells, B-cell-depleted T cells, or PBMCs. Deeply sampled blood TCRbeta repertoires from subjects exposed to, actively infected with, or recovered from COVID-19 were included in the dataset. The repertoires were released in a freely available public database meant as a resource for research on the immune response to SARS-CoV-2. Samples came from the ongoing ImmuneRACE study (first 160 participants) plus 1,254 subjects from 6 global collaborators. A de-identified subject ID, COVID-19 status, age in years and sex were almost always included in the sample metadata. Where available, HLA class I and class II types were obtained from metadata supplied by the sample provider rather than from assay-based typing. Overall results and qualifications from the work: The amount of clinical and demographic metadata varied by source and participant and was provided uncurated.

TCRbeta CDR3 regions were amplified from genomic DNA by means of the immunoSEQ Assay, a bias-controlled multiplex PCR. On the authors' methods: The number of nucleated cells in each sample was estimated by amplification of reference gene primers within the assay. To quantify the absolute abundance of each unique TCRbeta CDR3 rearrangement, sequence reads were collapsed and filtered. For each sample, productive Simpson clonality was calculated by taking the square root of Simpson's diversity index across productive rearrangements. This immuneACCESS table, as held by TCRdb, lists in-frame sequences with V and J called but not all clones. Of the missing ones, under half trace to an unresolved V gene in checked studies; the others have no known cause. V and J calls and clone size are those listed in that table; D and trimming were worked out from the DNA. This sample holds about 180,000 clones; about 72% were observed only once. Approximately 15% of the sample comes from the top ten.

In the prospective study, participants were roughly 18 to 89 years old, resided in about two dozen geographic areas of the United States, and were enrolled through a virtual design. To assign participants to cohorts, the prospective study relied on clinical history that participants themselves reported in a screening survey and a study questionnaire. ImmuneRACE Cohort 3 recovered participants were defined by two consecutive negative NP/OP PCR tests, healthcare professional clearance, or symptom resolution. Mobile phlebotomists in the prospective study collected whole blood, serum and a nasopharyngeal or oropharyngeal swab from every participant. Prospective study participants could optionally give additional blood draws and questionnaires over an approximately 2-month period. Before DNA extraction, prospective study blood samples were shipped either frozen or at room temperature. The germline V gene supplies CDR1 MNHEY and CDR2 SVGAGI. Relative to germline, V is missing 4 bases and J is missing 3 bases, with 3 bases of the junction outside any gene match. Including the terminal cysteine and phenylalanine, the CDR3 comprises 15 residues. Of all the DNA, just the CDR3 is kept, 45 bases in frame from base 1.

Notes on this clone: The antigen it binds to is not known. Base qualities are missing; no much larger clone stands one base away.

The sequencing input was PBMCs or T cells enriched from blood (not recorded which). The TCR originated in a woman between 50 and 59 years old who had recovered from COVID-19. Recombination connected TRBV6-5 to TRBJ2-7; 13 nucleotides in the junction match TRBD2. This receptor carries the CDR3 CASSWTSGSVYEQYF. The nucleotide sequence reads TGTGCCAGCAGTTGGACTAGCGGGAGTGTCTACGAGCAGTACTTC.